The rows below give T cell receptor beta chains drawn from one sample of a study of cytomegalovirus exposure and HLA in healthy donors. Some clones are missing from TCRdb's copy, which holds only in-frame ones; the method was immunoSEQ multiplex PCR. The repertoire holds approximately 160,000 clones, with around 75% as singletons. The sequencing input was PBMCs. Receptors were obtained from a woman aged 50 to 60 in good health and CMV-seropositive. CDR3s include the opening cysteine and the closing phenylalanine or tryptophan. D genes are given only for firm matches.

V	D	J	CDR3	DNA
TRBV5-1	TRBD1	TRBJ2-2	CASSHLPGGEITGELFF	TGCGCCAGCAGCCACCTTCCAGGGGGCGAGATCACCGGGGAGCTGTTTTTT
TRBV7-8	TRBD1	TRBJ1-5	CASSPGTVNNQPQHF	TGTGCCAGCAGCCCGGGGACAGTCAACAATCAGCCCCAGCATTTT
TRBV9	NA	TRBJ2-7	CASSVANSGYEQYF	TGTGCCAGCAGCGTAGCGAACTCCGGCTACGAGCAGTACTTC
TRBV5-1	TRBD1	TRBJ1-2	CASSPLTGNGYTF	TGCGCCAGCAGCCCCTTGACAGGGAATGGCTACACCTTC
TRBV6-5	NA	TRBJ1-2	CATYPGADNYGYTF	TGTGCCACCTACCCAGGGGCGGATAACTATGGCTACACCTTC
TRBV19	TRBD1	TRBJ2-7	CASSIQQGAFEQYF	TGTGCCAGTAGTATACAACAGGGGGCCTTCGAGCAGTACTTC
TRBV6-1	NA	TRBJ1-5	CASSGTSRDSDSNQPQHF	TGTGCCAGCAGTGGTACATCCCGGGACTCCGATAGCAATCAGCCCCAGCATTTT
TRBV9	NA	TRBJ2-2	CASSPDGKFTGELFF	TGTGCCAGCAGCCCGGACGGGAAGTTCACCGGGGAGCTGTTTTTT
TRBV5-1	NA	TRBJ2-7	CASSLDQADSYEQYF	TGCGCCAGCAGCTTGGATCAGGCTGACTCCTACGAGCAGTACTTC
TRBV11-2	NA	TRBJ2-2	CASSLDVGASGELFF	TGTGCCAGCAGCTTAGACGTGGGGGCTAGCGGGGAGCTGTTTTTT
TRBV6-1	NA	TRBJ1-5	CACSDQGRQPQHF	TGTGCCTGTTCCGACCAGGGTCGTCAGCCCCAGCATTTT
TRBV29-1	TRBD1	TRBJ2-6	CSVGQAGANVLTF	TGCAGCGTCGGACAGGCTGGGGCCAACGTCCTGACTTTC
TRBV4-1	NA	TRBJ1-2	CASSQDNGVIGYTF	TGCGCCAGCAGCCAAGATAACGGGGTCATTGGCTACACCTTC
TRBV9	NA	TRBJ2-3	CASSVVALADTQYF	TGTGCCAGCAGCGTAGTGGCACTAGCAGATACGCAGTATTTT